This passage covers 24 T cell receptor beta chains from one sample sequenced in a study of blood T cell repertoires in COVID-19. Some clones are missing from TCRdb's copy, which holds only in-frame ones; the method was immunoSEQ multiplex PCR. The table lists tens of thousands of clones, 65% to 85% of them singletons. The sequenced material came from peripheral blood. Receptors originate from a man in his fifties or sixties with acute or convalescent COVID-19.

V and J are TRBV4-1 and TRBJ2-3, with D unclear. This CDR3 is 16 amino acids long. V lost 1 base, J lost 2 bases, and 13 bases lay in between. The germline V gene encodes CDR1 MGHRA and CDR2 YSYEKL. For the CDR3, the DNA is TGCGCCAGCAGCCAAGGGGCCGAGCAGTACACAGATACGCAGTATTTT. It encodes CASSQGAEQYTDTQYF.

J is TRBJ2-3 and V is TRBV25-1; a possible D gene is TRBD2 (5 bases). In germline, CDR1 is MGHDK, CDR2 SYGVNS. V lost 3 bases and J 2 bases, leaving 15 bases between the germline ends. The CDR3 totals 16 residues. The CDR3 here is CASSDPSSITTDTQYF. The CDR3 DNA sequence: TGTGCCAGCAGTGACCCCTCTAGCATTACCACAGATACGCAGTATTTT. Full variable domain (rest looked up from reference TRBV25-1 and TRBJ2-3): EADIYQTPRYLVIGTGKKITLECSQTMGHDKMYWYQQDPGMELHLIHYSYGVNSTEKGDLSSESTVSRIRTEHFPLTLESARPSHTSQYLCASSDPSSITTDTQYFGPGTRLTVL.

The chain employs TRBV6-5 and TRBJ2-7; 10 nucleotides agree with TRBD2. The V gene's germline CDR1 is MNHEY and CDR2 SVGAGI. Trimming removed 11 bases from V and 7 bases from J; junction bases left unmatched: 11. This CDR3 has 13 residues. CDR3: CALEAGGPHEQYF. CDR3 in DNA: TGTGCCCTAGAAGCGGGAGGGCCGCATGAGCAGTACTTC.

The chain couples TRBV6-6 to TRBJ1-3; tentatively, D is TRBD1 (6 bases). CDR1 is MNHNY and CDR2 is SVGAGI in the germline V gene (reference sequence). This CDR3 spans 15 amino acids. V gave up 0 bases and J gave up 2 bases, with 8 bases separating them. The chain's CDR3 is CASSYSGGPGNTIYF. DNA for the CDR3: TGTGCCAGCAGTTACTCGGGGGGGCCTGGAAACACCATATATTTT.

There are a few counts of this clone. The chain combines TRBV28 with TRBJ1-4, with 7 bases matching TRBD1. The CDR3 extends over 13 amino acids. Germline CDR1 is MDHEN and CDR2 is SYDVKM. Germline trimming cut 6 bases from V and 8 bases from J; bases unmatched to any gene: 6. As DNA, the CDR3 is TGTGCCAGCAGGTACAGGGGCGGAGAAAAACTGTTTTTT. Translating it yields CASRYRGGEKLFF.

Notes on this clone: The germline gene is not matched at one end of the junction; a read error may be the cause. The same CDR3 also results from other DNA sequences found in this sample. The chain uses TRBV5-4 and TRBJ1-2, with D possibly matching TRBD1 (6 bases). Germline V gene lookup returns CDR1 SGHNT and CDR2 YYREEE (reference sequence). The CDR3 length is 13 residues. The CDR3: CASSIPQGSGYTF. CDR3 coding DNA: TGTGCTAGCAGCATCCCACAGGGTTCTGGCTACACCTTC.

The chain couples TRBV2 to TRBJ1-1; 7 bases map to TRBD1. The CDR3 runs 15 residues. CDR1 is SNHLY, CDR2 FYNNEI, per germline. The V gene end was trimmed by 6 bases and the J gene end by 4 bases; junction bases not matched to a gene: 11. CDR3 coding DNA: TGTGCCAGCAGCGGCGTCGACAGGGTGGGCACTGAAGCTTTCTTT. Protein product: CASSGVDRVGTEAFF.

About this clone: The junction departs from the called germline gene at one end, perhaps through a read error. The V call is TRBV4-1, the J call TRBJ2-7; TRBD2 agrees at 12 bases. This CDR3 has 19 amino acids. Germline CDR1 and CDR2: MGHRA and YSYEKL. The CDR3 sequence: CAGSQEPNTLAGGPVEQYF. As DNA, the CDR3 is TGCGCCGGCAGCCAAGAGCCGAATACCCTAGCGGGAGGGCCAGTTGAGCAGTACTTC.

V and J are TRBV6-2 or TRBV6-3 and TRBJ2-5; the D gene is possibly TRBD1 (6 bases). Germline V gene lookup returns CDR1 MNHEY and CDR2 SVGEGT. V lost 5 bases and J 1 base, leaving 11 bases between the germline ends. The CDR3 has 14 amino acids. Written as DNA, the CDR3 is TGTGCCAGCAGTCTCAGGGGATTCCAAGAGACCCAGTACTTC. Protein: CASSLRGFQETQYF.

V gene TRBV10-2 combines with J gene TRBJ1-1; no reliable D call. CDR1 WSHSY and CDR2 SAAADI come from the germline V gene. The CDR3 has 13 amino acids. With 5 bases removed from V and 1 base from J, the gap between germline ends came to 8 bases. This CDR3 is CASSSLGNTEAFF. The CDR3 nucleotides read TGCGCCAGCAGTTCCCTAGGGAACACTGAAGCTTTCTTT.

J is TRBJ2-1 and V is TRBV28, with 8 bases lining up with TRBD1. The CDR3 contains 16 residues. The V segment lost 4 bases and the J segment 8 bases; nucleotides outside the gene matches: 13. CDR1 is MDHEN and CDR2 is SYDVKM in the germline V gene. The DNA for the CDR3 is TGTGCCAGCAGTTCCTACGGACAGGGTAGTGACGATGAGCAGTTCTTC. It is translated as CASSSYGQGSDDEQFF.

The chain recombines TRBV28 with TRBJ2-2; the D gene is possibly TRBD2 (6 bases). The V and J ends lost 5 bases and 6 bases respectively, with 25 bases between them. Germline-derived CDR1 and CDR2 are MDHEN and SYDVKM. CDR3 size: 18 residues. The CDR3 DNA sequence: TGTGCCAGCAGTCTCCCCCTTGGAGTCGGGGGAGACGCCGGGGAGCTGTTTTTT. It encodes CASSLPLGVGGDAGELFF.

V and J are TRBV30 and TRBJ1-2, with D perhaps matching TRBD1 (5 bases). Deletions cut 0 bases from V and 6 bases from J, with 14 bases between. CDR1 is GTSNPN and CDR2 is SVGIG in the germline V gene (reference sequence). The CDR3 runs to 14 residues. This chain's CDR3 is CAWSVWGSGNGYTF. CDR3 coding DNA: TGTGCCTGGAGTGTATGGGGCAGTGGCAATGGCTACACCTTC.

V is TRBV18 and J is TRBJ2-4; no reliable D call. The CDR3 has 17 residues. The ends were cut back, 6 bases at V and 3 bases at J, with 21 bases in the middle. The germline V gene encodes CDR1 KGHSH and CDR2 LQKENI. The chain's CDR3 is CASSVSLQSRNKNIQYF. As DNA, the CDR3 is TGTGCCAGCTCCGTATCTCTACAGAGTCGAAACAAAAACATTCAGTACTTC.

V and J are TRBV7-9 and TRBJ1-1; TRBD1 is a possible D gene (6 bases). The CDR3 has 15 amino acids. Trimming left V 7 bases short and J 4 bases short, with 19 bases between. CDR1 SEHNR and CDR2 FQNEAQ come from the germline V gene (reference sequence). The CDR3 sequence: CASTAWPGVVTEAFF. In nucleotides, the CDR3 is TGTGCCAGCACCGCCTGGCCAGGGGTGGTCACTGAAGCTTTCTTT.

CDR3 residues: CASSFPSRGGRDTQYF. The CDR3 DNA follows: TGTGCCAGCAGTTTTCCTTCGCGGGGGGGGCGGGATACGCAGTATTTT. The genes are TRBV9 and TRBJ2-3, with 9 bases that match TRBD2. There are 16 residues in the CDR3. With V trimmed by 5 bases and J by 6 bases, 13 bases remained unmatched. In germline, CDR1 is SGDLS, CDR2 YYNGEE.

The chain recombines TRBV5-4 with TRBJ2-3; 13 nucleotides line up with TRBD2. Germline CDR1 reads SGHNT; CDR2 reads YYREEE (reference sequence). The junction had 6 bases not matched to a gene; V was cut back by 4 bases and J by 4 bases. There are 16 residues in the CDR3. Here the CDR3 DNA reads TGTGCCAGCAGCCGGAGGACTAGCGGGAGAGCAGATACGCAGTATTTT. Translated, it gives CASSRRTSGRADTQYF.

The rearrangement joins TRBV2 to TRBJ1-2, with a weak D call TRBD1 (5 bases). V was pared by 3 bases and J by 3 bases, with 14 bases between. This CDR3 spans 15 amino acids. CDR1 SNHLY and CDR2 FYNNEI come from the germline V gene. The CDR3 region is CASSDYGTKDYGYTF. The CDR3 region has the DNA TGTGCCAGCAGTGATTACGGGACTAAGGACTATGGCTACACCTTC.

This rearrangement joins TRBV27 to TRBJ2-1; 8 bases line up with TRBD2. The CDR3 has 14 residues. Germline V gene lookup returns CDR1 MNHEY and CDR2 SMNVEV (reference sequence). J was trimmed by 6 bases and V by 6 bases; bases with no gene match: 7. CDR3 coding DNA: TGTGCCAGCAGGGAAGCGGGAGCGGGCAATGAGCAGTTCTTC. Its translation is CASREAGAGNEQFF.

This chain connects TRBV7-8 to TRBJ2-1; 7 nucleotides match TRBD2. The CDR3 is 15 amino acids. The germline CDR1 and CDR2 sequences are SGHVS and FQNEAQ. Germline trimming cut 3 bases from V and 2 bases from J; bases unmatched to any gene: 4. CDR3 protein: CASSFQGGTYNEQFF. The CDR3 DNA reads TGTGCCAGCAGCTTCCAGGGAGGGACCTACAATGAGCAGTTCTTC.

V is TRBV3-1 (or the pseudogene TRBV3-2) and J is TRBJ2-3; no clear D. Germline CDR1 and CDR2: LGHDT and YNNKEL (reference sequence). The CDR3 runs to 13 residues. The V and J ends lost 1 base and 3 bases respectively, with 5 bases between them. The CDR3 DNA reads TGTGCCAGCAGCCAAGGCGGAACAGATACGCAGTATTTT. Residues: CASSQGGTDTQYF.

This chain uses TRBV2 with TRBJ2-4; D remains ambiguous. The CDR3 loop spans 14 amino acids. Germline CDR1 is SNHLY and CDR2 is FYNNEI. V dropped 3 bases and J dropped 0 bases, with 6 bases sitting between them. CDR3 DNA: TGTGCCAGCAGTGATACTCAAGCCAAAAACATTCAGTACTTC. Its protein is CASSDTQAKNIQYF.

The V call is TRBV18, the J call TRBJ1-1; possibly TRBD1 for D (5 bases). Trimming took 0 bases from V and 0 from J, leaving 20 bases between them. The CDR3 spans 19 residues. CDR1 is KGHSH and CDR2 is LQKENI in the germline V gene. DNA for the CDR3: TGTGCCAGCTCACCACCGCGGCAGGGAATAATATACATGAACACTGAAGCTTTCTTT. This gives the protein CASSPPRQGIIYMNTEAFF. Full variable domain (missing parts from reference TRBV18 and TRBJ1-1): NAGVMQNPRHLVRRRGQEARLRCSPMKGHSHVYWYRQLPEEGLKFMVYLQKENIIDESGMPKERFSAEFPKEGPSILRIQQVVRGDSAAYFCASSPPRQGIIYMNTEAFFGQGTRLTVV.

This chain connects TRBV28 to TRBJ1-2, with no clear D. Trimming pared 3 bases from V and 4 bases from J, leaving 21 bases between. This CDR3 is built from 17 residues. CDR1 and CDR2 (germline): MDHEN, SYDVKM. CDR3 DNA: TGTGCCAGCAGTTTGACCACGACCGGGTCTCCGTCCTATGGCTACACCTTC. Amino acids: CASSLTTTGSPSYGYTF.